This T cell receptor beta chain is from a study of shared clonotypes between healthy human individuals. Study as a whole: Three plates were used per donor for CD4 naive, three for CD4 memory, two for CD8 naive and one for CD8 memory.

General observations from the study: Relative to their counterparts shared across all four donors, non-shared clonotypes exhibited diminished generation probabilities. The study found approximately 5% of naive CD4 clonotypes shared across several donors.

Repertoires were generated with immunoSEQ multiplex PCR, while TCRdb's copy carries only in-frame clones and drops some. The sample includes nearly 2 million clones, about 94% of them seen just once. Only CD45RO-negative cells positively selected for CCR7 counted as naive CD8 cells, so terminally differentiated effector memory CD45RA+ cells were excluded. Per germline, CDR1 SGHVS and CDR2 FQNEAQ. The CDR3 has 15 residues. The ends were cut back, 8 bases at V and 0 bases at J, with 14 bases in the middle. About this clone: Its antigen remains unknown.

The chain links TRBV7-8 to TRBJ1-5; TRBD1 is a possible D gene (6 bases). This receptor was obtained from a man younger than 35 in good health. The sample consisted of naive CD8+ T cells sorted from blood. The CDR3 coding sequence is TGTGCCAGCTCGGGACACCCGGGTAGCAATCAGCCCCAGCATTTT. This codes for CASSGHPGSNQPQHF.